The 27 T cell receptor beta chains in this list originate from one sample, sequenced in a study of CD8 T cells in Susac syndrome. With random hexamers, reverse transcription was performed on about 0.5 to 1 ug of RNA. TCRdb reprocessed the immunoSEQ multiplex PCR reads via MiXCR and lists one record per CDR3 protein. This sample yields some 260,000 distinct CDR3 sequences, of which approximately 92% are seen a single time; roughly 0.072% belongs to the top ten. Sequencing used CD4+ T cells from PBMCs. Receptors were obtained from a human donor with multiple sclerosis.

In this sample, this clonotype turned up once. The CDR3 is CSAGAGGRETQYF. The CDR3 DNA reads TGCAGTGCTGGCGCGGGGGGACGAGAGACCCAGTACTTC. The V call is TRBV20-1, the J call TRBJ2-5, with 8 bases fitting TRBD2. The CDR3 length is 13 residues. The V and J ends lost 5 bases and 4 bases, in that order; junction bases with no gene match: 6. Germline V gene sequence: CDR1 DFQATT, CDR2 SNEGSKA (reference sequence).

This clonotype has a single count. This chain connects TRBV3-1 to TRBJ1-4; TRBD1 aligns across 9 bases. Germline trimming cut 1 base from V and 5 bases from J; bases unmatched to any gene: 2. The germline V gene encodes CDR1 LGHDT and CDR2 YNNKEL (reference sequence). The CDR3 runs 15 residues. The CDR3 region has the DNA TGTGCCAGCAGCCAAGGGGGACAGGGAAATGAAAAACTGTTTTTT. Its protein is CASSQGGQGNEKLFF.

The chain couples TRBV5-1 to TRBJ2-3; D is perhaps TRBD2 (5 bases). The germline CDR1 and CDR2 sequences are SGHRS and YFSETQ. Between the trimmed V and J ends, which lost 3 bases and 14 bases, there was a span of 19 bases. CDR3 length: 13 residues. The CDR3 spells CASSSTTRAPLYF. CDR3 sequence (DNA): TGCGCCAGCAGCTCCACCACGAGGGCGCCTCTGTATTTT.

The V and J genes are TRBV24-1 and TRBJ2-3, with unresolved D. Trimming left V 7 bases short and J 2 bases short, with 15 bases between. The CDR3 has 15 residues. Per the germline V gene, CDR1 is KGHDR and CDR2 is SFDVKD. CDR3 amino acids: CATSRRAEPTDTQYF. Written as DNA, the CDR3 is TGTGCCACCAGCCGCCGGGCCGAACCCACAGATACGCAGTATTTT.

This chain uses TRBV6-4 with TRBJ1-6; 7 bases are a match to TRBD1. Germline trimming cut 3 bases from V and 9 bases from J; bases unmatched to any gene: 8. This CDR3 contains 15 residues. Germline values: CDR1 MRHNA, CDR2 SNTAGT. The CDR3 DNA is TGTGCCAGCAGTGAGTCGTCGCAGGGGGGTTCACCCCTCCACTTT. Translating gives CASSESSQGGSPLHF.

The chain employs TRBV24-1 and TRBJ2-3; D gene uncertain. This CDR3 contains 13 residues. Trimming took 2 bases from V and 5 from J, leaving 7 bases between them. Germline CDR1 reads KGHDR; CDR2 reads SFDVKD. The CDR3 region has the DNA TGTGCCACCAGTGATTCCGTACAAGATACGCAGTATTTT. Encoded protein: CATSDSVQDTQYF.

This clonotype was picked up a small number of times. The chain has TRBV9 and TRBJ2-2; D gene uncertain. Germline V gene lookup returns CDR1 SGDLS and CDR2 YYNGEE. The CDR3 extends over 13 amino acids. Trimming pared 0 bases from V and 6 bases from J, leaving 6 bases between. The CDR3 region has the DNA TGTGCCAGCAGCGTAGCTGGGCCCGGGGAGCTGTTTTTT. It specifies CASSVAGPGELFF.

CDR3 sequence: CASSDRIVTQYF. The CDR3 bases are TGTGCCAGCAGTGATAGAATCGTCACGCAGTATTTT. The gene calls are TRBV2 and TRBJ2-3; D unclear. The CDR3 runs to 12 residues. The V end was cut by 3 bases, the J end by 9 bases, with 10 bases between. Germline-derived CDR1 and CDR2 are SNHLY and FYNNEI.

This chain links TRBV29-1 with TRBJ2-5, with D perhaps matching TRBD2 (6 bases). Between the trimmed V and J ends, which lost 7 bases and 4 bases, there was a span of 16 bases. The CDR3 covers 13 residues. From germline, CDR1 is SQVTM and CDR2 ANQGSEA. CDR3 sequence reads: CSDRRDFRETQYF. In nucleotides, the CDR3 is TGCAGCGACCGACGGGACTTCAGAGAGACCCAGTACTTC.

The chain combines TRBV28 with TRBJ2-7, with unresolved D. Germline assignment: CDR1 MDHEN and CDR2 SYDVKM. V was trimmed by 3 bases and J by 7 bases, leaving 19 bases between them. This CDR3 has 15 residues. The CDR3 reads CASSFESDWGGEQYF. CDR3 nucleotides: TGTGCCAGCAGTTTTGAGAGCGATTGGGGTGGGGAGCAGTACTTC.

The chain combines TRBV24-1 with TRBJ1-2, with D maybe TRBD1 (6 bases). The V gene lost 9 bases and the J gene lost 5 bases, with 15 bases spanning the gap. Germline-derived CDR1 and CDR2 are KGHDR and SFDVKD. The CDR3 is 13 amino acids. The CDR3, as DNA: TGTGCCACCGGCACAGGGACGGATTATGGCTACACCTTC. Translating it yields CATGTGTDYGYTF.

The V call is TRBV3-1, the J call TRBJ1-5; D is uncertain. Germline lookup yields CDR1 LGHDT and CDR2 YNNKEL (reference sequence). The CDR3 runs 13 residues. V was pared by 4 bases and J by 5 bases, with 9 bases between. CDR3 sequence (DNA): TGTGCCAGCAGCCGACGGGTAGATCAGCCCCAGCATTTT. This translates into CASSRRVDQPQHF. Based on the CDR3 plus reference TRBV3-1 and TRBJ1-5, the full variable domain is DTAVSQTPKYLVTQMGNDKSIKCEQNLGHDTMYWYKQDSKKFLKIMFSYNNKELIINETVPNRFSPKSPDKAHLNLHINSLELGDSAVYFCASSRRVDQPQHFGDGTRLSIL.

The V gene is TRBV4-1, the J gene TRBJ2-1; TRBD2 matches at 8 bases. The trim removed 1 base at V and 9 bases at J, leaving 5 bases unmatched. The V gene's germline CDR1 is MGHRA and CDR2 YSYEKL. This CDR3 comprises 14 residues. The CDR3 here is CASSQAGGPREQFF. CDR3 DNA sequence: TGCGCCAGCAGCCAAGCGGGAGGGCCCCGTGAGCAGTTCTTC.

The CDR3 protein is CASSSSTGVLRGNSPLHF. The CDR3 region has the DNA TGCGCCAGCAGCTCCTCAACAGGGGTCCTACGGGGTAATTCACCCCTCCACTTT. V gene TRBV5-1 combines with J gene TRBJ1-6; 7 bases are a match to TRBD1. The CDR3 is 18 amino acids. V lost 3 bases to trimming and J lost 6 bases; unmatched junction nucleotides: 15. From germline, CDR1 is SGHRS and CDR2 YFSETQ.

Of note for this clonotype: One end of the junction fails to match germline, which may point to a read error. This rearrangement joins TRBV12-3 or TRBV12-4 to TRBJ2-5, with 12 bases aligning to TRBD2. The CDR3 contains 15 residues. The CDR3 DNA follows: TGTGCCAGCAGCTGGACTAGCGGGGAGCAAGGGACCCAGTACTTC. Its translation: CASSWTSGEQGTQYF.

The chain uses TRBV7-9 and TRBJ2-5, with D possibly matching TRBD2 (5 bases). The CDR3 loop spans 15 amino acids. Trimming took off 8 bases at V and 2 bases at J, with 18 bases between the two ends. Germline CDR1 is SEHNR and CDR2 is FQNEAQ (reference sequence). CDR3 in DNA: TGTGCCAGCTCTCCCGGCGGGCAGCCGCAAGAGACCCAGTACTTC. This encodes CASSPGGQPQETQYF.

This sequence joins TRBV18 and TRBJ1-1; D is unresolved. The germline V and J ends were trimmed by 6 bases and 1 base, with 12 bases remaining between them. CDR3 length: 14 amino acids. From germline, CDR1 is KGHSH and CDR2 LQKENI. CDR3 region: CASSRSGENTEAFF. The DNA of the CDR3 is TGTGCCAGCTCCCGATCCGGGGAGAACACTGAAGCTTTCTTT.

The chain has TRBV7-9 and TRBJ2-1, with TRBD2 as a possible D gene (6 bases). The CDR3 has 14 amino acids. The V end lost 4 bases, the J end lost 9 bases, and 16 bases lay between the germline ends. Germline CDR1 SEHNR, CDR2 FQNEAQ (reference sequence). The CDR3 here is CASSSPDYRAEQFF. DNA for the CDR3: TGTGCCAGCAGCTCCCCGGACTATCGGGCTGAGCAGTTCTTC.

The V gene is TRBV6-1, the J gene TRBJ2-3, with TRBD2 matching 8 bases. This CDR3 contains 13 residues. V lost 10 bases, J lost 1 base, and 4 bases stayed unmatched. Germline-derived CDR1 and CDR2 are MNHNS and SASEGT. CDR3 nucleotides: TGTGCCACGGTGACTAGCGGCACAGATACGCAGTATTTT. Protein sequence: CATVTSGTDTQYF.

The CDR3 loop reads CASSLTRNTGELFF. The CDR3 bases are TGTGCCAGCAGCTTAACCAGGAACACCGGGGAGCTGTTTTTT. The chain joins TRBV7-2 to TRBJ2-2; no firm D call. The CDR3 is 14 amino acids. CDR1 and CDR2 (germline): SGHTA, FQGNSA. V shed 2 bases and J shed 1 base, with 5 bases lying between them.

The chain is built from TRBV29-1 and TRBJ1-2, with D tentatively TRBD1 (5 bases). CDR1 is SQVTM and CDR2 is ANQGSEA in the germline V gene. This CDR3 has 14 amino acids. V was clipped by 2 bases and J by 4 bases, with 14 bases between them. The CDR3 sequence: CSVELSQGTYGYTF. The CDR3 nucleotides are TGCAGCGTTGAATTGAGTCAGGGTACCTATGGCTACACCTTC.

This clonotype appeared a few times. The chain couples TRBV29-1 to TRBJ1-2; D might be TRBD1 (5 bases). The germline CDR1 and CDR2 sequences are SQVTM and ANQGSEA. The V gene lost 3 bases and the J gene lost 9 bases, with 14 bases spanning the gap. The CDR3 runs 12 residues. The DNA for the CDR3 is TGCAGCGTTGAGGAGCCCGGGGGGAGCTACACCTTC. It codes for CSVEEPGGSYTF.

V and J are TRBV29-1 and TRBJ2-7; D remains unclear. Per the germline V gene, CDR1 is SQVTM and CDR2 is ANQGSEA. The CDR3 covers 14 residues. Trimming took off 6 bases at V and 3 bases at J, with 18 bases between the two ends. CDR3 in DNA: TGCAGCGTCCGAACTTCAGGTCTGGGCTACGAGCAGTACTTC. Residues: CSVRTSGLGYEQYF.

This chain uses TRBV20-1 with TRBJ2-3; possible D gene TRBD2, 7 bases. The CDR3 sequence is 13 residues long. Trimming left V 6 bases short and J 12 bases short, with 22 bases between. Germline values: CDR1 DFQATT, CDR2 SNEGSKA (reference sequence). The CDR3 here is CSAPERGASHQYF. Written as DNA, the CDR3 is TGCAGTGCCCCGGAACGGGGGGCCTCACATCAGTATTTT.

This sequence joins TRBV7-2 and TRBJ1-2; D gene unclear. Germline V gives CDR1 SGHTA, CDR2 FQGNSA. Between the trimmed V and J ends, which lost 0 bases and 6 bases, there was a span of 11 bases. The CDR3 is made up of 14 amino acids. The CDR3 nucleotides are TGTGCCAGCAGCTTAGCGCAGTCATATAATGGCTACACCTTC. This encodes CASSLAQSYNGYTF.

The J gene is TRBJ1-2, the V gene TRBV19; D gene ambiguous. Trimming removed 7 bases from V and 8 bases from J, with 23 bases in between. Germline V gene lookup returns CDR1 LNHDA and CDR2 SQIVND (reference sequence). There are 15 residues in the CDR3. Written as DNA, the CDR3 is TGTGCCAGTACCACCGGCGGCAGGTTAACTAGGGGCTACACCTTC. Translating gives CASTTGGRLTRGYTF.

The chain employs TRBV2 and TRBJ1-1, with 7 bases lining up with TRBD1. This CDR3 spans 14 amino acids. The ends lost 6 bases at V and 4 bases at J; junction bases unmatched: 8. Germline V gene sequence: CDR1 SNHLY, CDR2 FYNNEI. The CDR3 DNA reads as TGTGCCAGCAGCAAAACAGGGGAGGGCACTGAAGCTTTCTTT. It codes for CASSKTGEGTEAFF.